Below are 12 T cell receptor beta chains sequenced from a single sample in a study of cytomegalovirus exposure and HLA in healthy donors. The PCR was carried out with 60 Vbeta primers and 13 Jbeta primers. TCRdb's table, derived via immunoSEQ multiplex PCR, lists solely in-frame clones and lacks some. The sample includes roughly 51,000 clones, around 82% seen only once; the top ten take roughly 2.3%. The sequenced material came from PBMCs. The receptors shown here come from a boy younger than 18 in good health and CMV-seropositive.

This clone was counted once. This chain joins TRBV4-1 and TRBJ1-3; D may be TRBD1 (5 bases). Trimming shortened V by 1 base and J by 8 bases, and 12 bases separated the two germline ends. CDR3 length: 14 amino acids. Germline V gives CDR1 MGHRA, CDR2 YSYEKL. The CDR3 reads CASSQAGEVDTIYF. Written as DNA, the CDR3 is TGCGCCAGCAGCCAAGCGGGGGAGGTGGACACCATATATTTT.

CDR3 in DNA: TGTGCCAGCAGCCAATTGGACAGGGCATGGCCTAATGAAAAACTGTTTTTT. It codes for CASSQLDRAWPNEKLFF. The chain links TRBV4-2 to TRBJ1-4; TRBD1 agrees at 8 bases. Germline CDR1 LGHNA, CDR2 YNFKEQ. CDR3 length: 17 amino acids. Losses at the gene ends were 2 bases for V and 3 bases for J; bases not matched to a gene: 8.

This chain links TRBV27 with TRBJ2-3; D might be TRBD2 (7 bases). This CDR3 spans 17 amino acids. Trimming shortened V by 6 bases and J by 3 bases, and 22 bases separated the two germline ends. Germline loops: CDR1 MNHEY, CDR2 SMNVEV (reference sequence). The CDR3 region has the DNA TGTGCCAGCAGGGGGTATTACGGGGGGCAAGGGACAGATACGCAGTATTTT. This encodes CASRGYYGGQGTDTQYF.

Details on this clone: The junction departs from germline at one end; a sequencing error may be responsible. The V call is TRBV7-9, the J call TRBJ2-1, with D possibly being TRBD2 (6 bases). CDR1 is SEHNR and CDR2 is FQNEAQ in the germline V gene (reference sequence). This CDR3 comprises 15 residues. As DNA, the CDR3 is TGTTCCAGCAGCCCACACCTTGGGGGGTACAATGAGCAGTTCTTC. Its protein is CSSSPHLGGYNEQFF. The complete variable domain, with remaining parts taken from reference TRBV7-9 and TRBJ2-1, reads DTGVSQNPRHKITKRGQNVTFRCDPISEHNRLYWYRQTLGQGPEFLTYFQNEAQLEKSRLLSDRFSAERPKGSFSTLEIQRTEQGDSAMYLCSSSPHLGGYNEQFFGPGTRLTVL.

The rearrangement joins TRBV7-9 to TRBJ2-7; the D gene is possibly TRBD1 (5 bases). Germline CDR1 SEHNR, CDR2 FQNEAQ (reference sequence). CDR3 size: 14 residues. V was cut by 5 bases and J by 0 bases, with 11 bases left in between. Here the CDR3 reads CASSPKGVSYEQYF. DNA for the CDR3: TGTGCCAGCAGCCCCAAAGGGGTCTCCTACGAGCAGTACTTC.

The chain has TRBV29-1 and TRBJ1-1; TRBD1 matches 9 bases. Losses at the gene ends were 7 bases for V and 3 bases for J; bases not matched to a gene: 6. Germline lookup yields CDR1 SQVTM and CDR2 ANQGSEA. The CDR3 sequence is 13 residues long. CDR3 nucleotides: TGCAGCGCCAGAGGGGACAGGGACACTGAAGCTTTCTTT. Translated, it gives CSARGDRDTEAFF.

The V gene is TRBV28, the J gene TRBJ1-5, with TRBD1 identical over 8 bases. Germline V gives CDR1 MDHEN, CDR2 SYDVKM. CDR3 length: 14 amino acids. The V and J ends lost 1 base and 7 bases, in that order; junction bases with no gene match: 3. CDR3 coding DNA: TGTGCCAGCAGTTTATCAGGGGGCCGGCAGCCCCAGCATTTT. This codes for CASSLSGGRQPQHF.

The J gene is TRBJ1-4, the V gene TRBV7-9; maybe TRBD1 (5 bases). V gave up 4 bases and J gave up 8 bases, with 14 bases separating them. Germline CDR1 SEHNR, CDR2 FQNEAQ (reference sequence). This CDR3 has 14 residues. CDR3 in DNA: TGTGCCAGCAGCTCCTCAGGGTTTAGGGAAAAACTGTTTTTT. Its translation is CASSSSGFREKLFF.

This chain uses TRBV27 with TRBJ1-5; D is ambiguous. The CDR3 covers 10 residues. CDR1 is MNHEY, CDR2 SMNVEV, per germline (reference sequence). V gave up 8 bases and J gave up 9 bases, with 8 bases separating them. The CDR3 DNA reads as TGTGCCAGCGGCTTTCGGCCCCAGCATTTT. This encodes CASGFRPQHF.

This clone was counted only a few times. The chain couples TRBV6-6 to TRBJ1-2, with 8 bases matching TRBD1. The CDR3 is 15 residues long. Germline V gives CDR1 MNHNY, CDR2 SVGAGI (reference sequence). V lost 0 bases and J lost 8; bases outside the gene matches: 8. The CDR3 sequence is CASSYSRAGGDGYTF. The CDR3 DNA sequence: TGTGCCAGCAGTTACTCGAGGGCAGGGGGCGACGGCTACACCTTC.

V gene TRBV29-1 combines with J gene TRBJ2-1; D may be TRBD2 (7 bases). The CDR3 covers 12 residues. The V and J ends lost 6 bases and 4 bases respectively, with 10 bases between them. Germline V gene sequence: CDR1 SQVTM, CDR2 ANQGSEA. CDR3 sequence: CSVGGGYNEQFF. The CDR3 coding sequence is TGCAGCGTGGGAGGGGGATACAATGAGCAGTTCTTC.

The chain is built from TRBV7-9 and TRBJ1-5; D is unresolved. Trimming took off 7 bases at V and 6 bases at J, with 10 bases between the two ends. The CDR3 is 12 residues long. Looked up from germline, CDR1 is SEHNR and CDR2 is FQNEAQ (reference sequence). CDR3 protein: CASTTPGQPQHF. CDR3 sequence (DNA): TGTGCCAGCACCACCCCCGGTCAGCCCCAGCATTTT.